These 7 T cell receptor beta chains originate from one sample sequenced in a study of EBV T-cell therapy then PD-1 blockade in nasopharyngeal carcinoma. The treatment denotes: AdE1-LMPpoly-expanded autologous EBV-specific T-cell therapy followed by anti-PD-1 nivolumab. Clones were read by immunoSEQ multiplex PCR, and TCRdb kept only the in-frame ones, dropping some. The sample has under 20,000 clones, roughly 83% seen once. These TCRs' antigens remain unknown. Sequenced material: CD8+ T cells from blood, taken at roughly day 33 from a patient whose treatment included autologous EBV-specific T cells and nivolumab. The origin of the receptors is a man in his forties or fifties with nasopharyngeal carcinoma.

The chain uses TRBV5-1 and TRBJ1-6, with D possibly TRBD1 on 6 matching bases. Per germline, CDR1 SGHRS and CDR2 YFSETQ. V lost 4 bases to trimming and J lost 12 bases, with 20 bases between them. The CDR3 loop spans 15 amino acids. Here the CDR3 DNA reads TGCGCCAGCAGCACCCGCCAGGGGAAAAGGGAACCCCTCCACTTT. Translation: CASSTRQGKREPLHF.

The J gene is TRBJ1-5, the V gene TRBV6-4; D not certain. The CDR3 runs 13 residues. The V end was cut by 4 bases, the J end by 1 base, with 5 bases between. The germline V gene encodes CDR1 MRHNA and CDR2 SNTAGT. CDR3 sequence (DNA): TGTGCCAGCAGTGTGGGCAGCAATCAGCCCCAGCATTTT. It codes for CASSVGSNQPQHF.

The CDR3 loop is CASSPGLAGAGGPEQYF. The CDR3 bases are TGTGCCAGCAGCCCGGGACTAGCGGGGGCTGGGGGCCCCGAGCAGTACTTC. This chain joins TRBV5-5 and TRBJ2-7; 14 bases line up with TRBD2. The CDR3 contains 17 residues. V lost 4 bases, J lost 6 bases, and 12 bases stayed unmatched. Germline V CDR1 and CDR2: SGHKS, YYEKEE (reference sequence). The full variable domain, its missing parts supplied by reference TRBV5-5 and TRBJ2-7, is DAGVTQSPTHLIKTRGQQVTLRCSPISGHKSVSWYQQVLGQGPQFIFQYYEKEERGRGNFPDRFSARQFPNYSSELNVNALLLGDSALYLCASSPGLAGAGGPEQYFGPGTRLTVT.

The chain has TRBV9 and TRBJ1-1; D is unclear. The CDR3 runs to 15 residues. V lost 0 bases and J 0 bases, leaving 9 bases between the germline ends. Germline lookup yields CDR1 SGDLS and CDR2 YYNGEE. DNA for the CDR3: TGTGCCAGCAGCGTAGGGGGTGCCTTGAACACTGAAGCTTTCTTT. Amino acids: CASSVGGALNTEAFF.

The table lists this clone with a few counts. The genes are TRBV5-1 and TRBJ2-7; tentative D call: TRBD2 (6 bases). The V and J ends lost 0 bases and 0 bases respectively, with 13 bases between them. Germline loops: CDR1 SGHRS, CDR2 YFSETQ. The CDR3 length is 16 residues. The CDR3 bases are TGCGCCAGCAGCTTGGAGGGCGGGGCAAGCTCCTACGAGCAGTACTTC. Residues: CASSLEGGASSYEQYF.

The genes are TRBV2 and TRBJ1-2; D unclear. The V end lost 7 bases, the J end lost 8 bases, and 11 bases lay between the germline ends. The CDR3 spans 11 residues. The germline V gene has CDR1 SNHLY and CDR2 FYNNEI. The CDR3 loop is CASTDGSGYTF. The CDR3 DNA is TGTGCCAGCACCGACGGGTCAGGCTACACCTTC.

Concerning this clone: The junction departs from germline at one end; a sequencing error may be responsible. The J gene is TRBJ2-7, the V gene TRBV7-9; D unresolved. Per germline, CDR1 SEHNR and CDR2 FQNEAQ (reference sequence). The length of the CDR3 is 14 residues. The CDR3 DNA is TGTGCCAGCAGCCCCCGGACCGGACCGGGTGACGTGAACTTC. The encoded protein is CASSPRTGPGDVNF.